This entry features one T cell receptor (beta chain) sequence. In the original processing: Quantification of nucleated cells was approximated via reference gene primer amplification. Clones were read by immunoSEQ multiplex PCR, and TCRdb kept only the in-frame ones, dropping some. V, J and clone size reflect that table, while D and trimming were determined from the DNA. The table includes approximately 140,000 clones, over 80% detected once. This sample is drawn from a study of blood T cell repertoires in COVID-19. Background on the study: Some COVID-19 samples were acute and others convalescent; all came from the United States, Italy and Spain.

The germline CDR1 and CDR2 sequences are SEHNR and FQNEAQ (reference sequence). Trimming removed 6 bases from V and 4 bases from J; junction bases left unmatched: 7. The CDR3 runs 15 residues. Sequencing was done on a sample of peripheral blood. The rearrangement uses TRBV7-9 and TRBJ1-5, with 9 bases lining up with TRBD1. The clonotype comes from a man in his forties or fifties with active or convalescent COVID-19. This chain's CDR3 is CASSSDRGSNQPQHF. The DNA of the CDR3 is TGTGCCAGCAGTTCGGACAGGGGCAGTAATCAGCCCCAGCATTTT.